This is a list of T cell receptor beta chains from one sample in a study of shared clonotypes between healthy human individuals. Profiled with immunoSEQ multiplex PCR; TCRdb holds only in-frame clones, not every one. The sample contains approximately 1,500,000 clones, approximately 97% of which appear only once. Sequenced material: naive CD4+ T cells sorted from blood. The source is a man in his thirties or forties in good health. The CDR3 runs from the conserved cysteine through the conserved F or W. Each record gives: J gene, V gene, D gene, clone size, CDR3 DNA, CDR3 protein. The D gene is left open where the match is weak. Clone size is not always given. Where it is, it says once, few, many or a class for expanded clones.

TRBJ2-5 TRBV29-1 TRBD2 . TGCAGCGGCGGGGGAGAGACCCAGTACTTC CSGGGETQYF
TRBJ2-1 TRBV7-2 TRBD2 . TGTGCCAGCAGCCTGACCGGGACTAGCGGTAACAATGAGCAGTTCTTC CASSLTGTSGNNEQFF
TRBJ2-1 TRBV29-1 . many TGCAGCGTTGGGCAGGACACACACTACAATGAGCAGTTCTTC CSVGQDTHYNEQFF
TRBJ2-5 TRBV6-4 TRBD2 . TGTGCCAGCAGTACCCGGACTAGCGGCCAATCCCAAGAGACCCAGTACTTC CASSTRTSGQSQETQYF
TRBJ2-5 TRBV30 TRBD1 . TGTGCCTGGAGTCCGCGACAGGGAATGAGGGAGACCCAGTACTTC CAWSPRQGMRETQYF
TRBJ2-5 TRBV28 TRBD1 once TGTGCCAGCAGCCTATGGACAGGGACAGAGACCCAGTACTTC CASSLWTGTETQYF
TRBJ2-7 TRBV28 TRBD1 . TGTGCCAGTACCCGGGACAGGAACTACGAGCAGTACTTC CASTRDRNYEQYF
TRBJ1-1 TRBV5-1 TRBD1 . TGCGCCAGCCGACAACAGGACAGGTTGAACACTGAAGCTTTCTTT CASRQQDRLNTEAFF
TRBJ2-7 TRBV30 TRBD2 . TGTGCCTGGAGTGTCCAGCGGGAGTCTCACGAGCAGTACTTC CAWSVQRESHEQYF
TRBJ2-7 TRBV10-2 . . TGCGCCAGCAGTGATCCGGCTACGTTGCAGTACTTC CASSDPATLQYF
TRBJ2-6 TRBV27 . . TGTGCCAGCAGTTCGTCTGGGGCCAACGTCCTGACTTTC CASSSSGANVLTF
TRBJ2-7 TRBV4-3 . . TGCGCCAGCAGCCAAGATCCCACCTTATACGAGCAGTACTTC CASSQDPTLYEQYF
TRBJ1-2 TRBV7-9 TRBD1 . TGTGCCAGTACCTGTGGAGACAGGGTCACATGTGGCTACACCTTC CASTCGDRVTCGYTF
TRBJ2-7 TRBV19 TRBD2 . TGTGCCAGTAGTAGAGGACTAGCGGGAGTGGTCTACGAGCAGTACTTC CASSRGLAGVVYEQYF
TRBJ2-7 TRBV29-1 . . TGCAGCGTGGGGGCAGGACCCGGGGGCGAGCAGTACTTC CSVGAGPGGEQYF
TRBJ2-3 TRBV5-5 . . TGTGCCAGCAGTACGTGGGGGCCTGCAGATACGCAGTATTTT CASSTWGPADTQYF
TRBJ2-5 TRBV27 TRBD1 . TGTGCCAGCAGGACCACCGGGACAGGAGAAGAGACCCAGTACTTC CASRTTGTGEETQYF
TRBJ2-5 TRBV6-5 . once TGTGCCAGCAGTCGCGGACAAGAGACCCAGTACTTC CASSRGQETQYF
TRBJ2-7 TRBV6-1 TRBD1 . TGTGCCAGCATGCCGGGACAGTTTACCGAGCAGTACTTC CASMPGQFTEQYF
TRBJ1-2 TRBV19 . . TGTGCCAGTAGCCGTCTGTGGGGGGACTATGGCTACACCTTC CASSRLWGDYGYTF
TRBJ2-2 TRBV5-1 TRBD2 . TGCGCCAGCAGCCGGGCCCAGATCCAGGGACTAGTCACGACCGGGGAGCTGTTTTTT CASSRAQIQGLVTTGELFF
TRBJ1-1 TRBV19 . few TGTGCCAGTACGCCCCCCAAAGGGTCGTCTTTCTTT CASTPPKGSSFF
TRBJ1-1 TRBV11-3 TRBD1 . TGTGCCAGCAGCCCAGGGGGGAACACTGAAGCTTTCTTT CASSPGGNTEAFF
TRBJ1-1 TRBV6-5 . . TGTGCCAGCAGTTACTCCGAGACCAACCCTGAAGCTTTCTTT CASSYSETNPEAFF
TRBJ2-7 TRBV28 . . TGTGCCAGCAGTTTCCCAGGGACTTCCTACGAGCAGTACTTC CASSFPGTSYEQYF
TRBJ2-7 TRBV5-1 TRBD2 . TGCGCCAGCAGCTTGGTAGCGGGAGGATCCTACGAGCAGTACTTC CASSLVAGGSYEQYF
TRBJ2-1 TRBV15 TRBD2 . TGTGCCACCAGCAGTGCGTTATTGATTAGCGGGAGTGGTGGTGAGCAGTTCTTC CATSSALLISGSGGEQFF
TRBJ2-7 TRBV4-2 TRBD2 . TGTGCCAGCAGCCAAGGTACCGGGACTAGGTCGGCCTACGAGCAGTACTTC CASSQGTGTRSAYEQYF
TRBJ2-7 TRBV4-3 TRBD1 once TGCGCCAGCAGCCAATCGCTACAGGGGGGATTAAAGCAGTACTTC CASSQSLQGGLKQYF
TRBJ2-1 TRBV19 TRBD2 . TGTGCCAGTAGGAGATCCGGGAGGACTAGCGGGAGAAGGACCTACAATGAGCAGTTCTTC CASRRSGRTSGRRTYNEQFF
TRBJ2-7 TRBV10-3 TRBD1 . TGTGCCACGAGACAGGGTGGAAGCGGCGAGCAGTACTTC CATRQGGSGEQYF
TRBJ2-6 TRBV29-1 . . TGCAGAAGAGAGACGGACAGAAAAAACTCTGGGGCCAACGTCCTGACTTTC CRRETDRKNSGANVLTF
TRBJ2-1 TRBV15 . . TGTGCCACCAGCTCGAGAGGGGCCTACAATGAGCAGTTCTTC CATSSRGAYNEQFF
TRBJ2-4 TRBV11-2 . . TGTGCCAGCAGCTACCCCGGGTCCGGTAACATTCAGTACTTC CASSYPGSGNIQYF
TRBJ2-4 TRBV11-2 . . TGTGCCAGCAGCCAGTCAGATAGCTTAGCCAAAAACATTCAGTACTTC CASSQSDSLAKNIQYF
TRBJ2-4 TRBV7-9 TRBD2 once TGTGCCAGCAGCTTACTGACTAGCGGAGCCAAAAACATTCAGTACTTC CASSLLTSGAKNIQYF
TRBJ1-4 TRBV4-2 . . TGTGCCAGCAACCAAGGCCCCGTCAGACATGCAACTAATGAAAAACTGTTTTTT CASNQGPVRHATNEKLFF
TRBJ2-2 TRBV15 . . TGTGCCACCAGCAGAGTGGGGGCCTCGACCGGGGAGCTGTTTTTT CATSRVGASTGELFF
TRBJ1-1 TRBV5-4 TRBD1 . TGTGCCAGCAGCCGGGACAGGAACACTGAAGCTTTCTTT CASSRDRNTEAFF
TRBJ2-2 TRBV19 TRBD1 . TGTGCCAGTAGCAACTACAGGGGAACCCCCGGGGAGCTGTTTTTT CASSNYRGTPGELFF
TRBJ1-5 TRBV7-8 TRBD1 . TGTGCCAGCAGCACGCAGCCAGGGGGAGGTGGCAATCAGCCCCAGCATTTT CASSTQPGGGGNQPQHF
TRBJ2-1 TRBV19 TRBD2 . TGTGCCAGTAGCCAACGGAGCCTAGCGGGAAAGAGCTCCTACAATGAGCAGTTCTTC CASSQRSLAGKSSYNEQFF
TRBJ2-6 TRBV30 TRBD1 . TGTGCCTGGAGTAAAGGGACAGGGGGCTCTGGGGCCAACGTCCTGACTTTC CAWSKGTGGSGANVLTF
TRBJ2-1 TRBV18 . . TGTGCCAGCTCACCACCGCTAGGTGCGTACAATGAGCAGTTCTTC CASSPPLGAYNEQFF
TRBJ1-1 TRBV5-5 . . TGTGCCAGCAGCCCGACCGGAGGAATGAACACTGAAGCTTTCTTT CASSPTGGMNTEAFF
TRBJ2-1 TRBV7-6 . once TGTGCCAGCAGCTCCGACCCTAGTTCCAATGAGCAGTTCTTC CASSSDPSSNEQFF
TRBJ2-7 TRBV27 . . TGTGCCAGCAGTTCCAGGCTGCATGGCTACGAGCAGTACTTC CASSSRLHGYEQYF
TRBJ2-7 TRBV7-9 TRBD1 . TGTGCCAGCAGCTCCTACAGGGGGGCCTCCTACGAGCAGTACTTC CASSSYRGASYEQYF
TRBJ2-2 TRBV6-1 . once TGTGCCACCATGGGGACTCCGCGGGGCGGGGAGCTGTTTTTT CATMGTPRGGELFF
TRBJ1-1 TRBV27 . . TGTGCCAGCAGTTTTGGCAGGGCGGGCACTGAAGCTTTCTTT CASSFGRAGTEAFF
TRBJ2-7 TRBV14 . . TGTGCCAGCAGCCAAGAGGCGGGATTTCTGCACGAGCAGTACTTC CASSQEAGFLHEQYF
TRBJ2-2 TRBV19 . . TGTGCCAGTAGTAGGGTGGAAGGAACCGGGGAGCTGTTTTTT CASSRVEGTGELFF
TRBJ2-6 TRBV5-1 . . TGCGCCAGCAGCTCCGGTAATACAGGACTCGGGATTGGGGCCAACGTCCTGACTTTC CASSSGNTGLGIGANVLTF